Below, 2 T cell receptor beta chains from the same sample are listed, as sequenced in a study of T cell changes during pregnancy in multiple sclerosis. The assay was immunoSEQ multiplex PCR, and TCRdb's table has in-frame clones only and misses some. The table records some 25,000 clones, more than 75% of them present only once. Sample: CD4+ T cells from peripheral blood mononuclear cells, taken in the first trimester of pregnancy. These receptors were taken from a female donor in good health, enrolled as a control in a pregnancy study.

The rearrangement uses TRBV6-4 and TRBJ2-1, with D possibly being TRBD1 (6 bases). The CDR3 sequence is 15 residues long. The V and J ends lost 6 bases and 6 bases respectively, with 18 bases between them. Germline V lookup: CDR1 MRHNA, CDR2 SNTAGT. DNA for the CDR3: TGTGCCAGCAGCGTAGACAGGTTAATGGGCAATGAGCAGTTCTTC. Residues: CASSVDRLMGNEQFF.

This chain connects TRBV18 to TRBJ2-7; TRBD2 is a possible D gene (6 bases). This CDR3 region has 12 residues. Trimming took off 6 bases at V and 4 bases at J, with 10 bases between the two ends. Germline V CDR1 and CDR2: KGHSH, LQKENI. CDR3 sequence: CASSPEGYEQYF. The CDR3 DNA reads TGTGCCAGCTCCCCGGAGGGATACGAGCAGTACTTC.